The present entry profiles one T cell receptor beta chain with its context. Its antigen is currently unknown. Using immunoSEQ multiplex PCR, the repertoire was profiled, and TCRdb retains in-frame clones only, with some absent. The top ten hold less than 20% of the sample, which has tens of thousands of clones, 84% seen once. The entry originates in a study of identifying expanded T cells in peripheral blood. General study results and limits: Differentially abundant clones: roughly 1.2 between replicates, 15 to 17 at two to three weeks, over 18 at four. Variance in clone template counts between approximately 2-week samples significantly increased with total template count across all healthy donors.

Healthy donors had no documented immune events, such as infections, while sampled. The TCR comes from a person aged 18-69 years in good health. The specimen sequenced was blood.

Here the CDR3 reads CASSLVHLGNQPQHF. CDR3 DNA: TGTGCCAGCAGCTTAGTTCATTTGGGGAATCAGCCCCAGCATTTT. J is TRBJ1-5 and V is TRBV7-2; no definite D call. Germline lookup yields CDR1 SGHTA and CDR2 FQGNSA. V dropped 1 base and J dropped 4 bases, with 11 bases sitting between them. CDR3 length: 15 residues.